The T cell receptor (beta chain) under discussion was sequenced for a study of cytomegalovirus exposure and HLA in healthy donors. This CDR3 is 15 amino acids long. The germline gives CDR1 SGDLS, CDR2 YYNGEE. V was pared by 3 bases and J by 0 bases, with 3 bases of the junction left unmatched. To note about this clone: The antigen is not known.

Only in-frame clones appear in the TCRdb table, and some are missing; sequencing was by immunoSEQ multiplex PCR. This sample carries 85,000 to 95,000 clones, 95% to 98% of them seen once, and the ten largest clones take 0.6% to 0.95%. Among the 90 to 150 subjects of the validation cohort, separate from the roughly 670-subject first cohort, were the donors. Study results and limitations: The tendency of first-cohort TCR clusters to co-occur in the roughly 120 validation repertoires was identified by a subsequent analysis.

This receptor was identified in a man aged 18-30 years in good health and CMV-seronegative. The specimen sequenced was PBMCs. The chain employs TRBV9 and TRBJ2-7, with 10 nucleotides matching TRBD2. In DNA form, the CDR3 reads TGTGCCAGCAGCGCTAGCGGGAGCTTCTCCTACGAGCAGTACTTC. Amino acid sequence: CASSASGSFSYEQYF.